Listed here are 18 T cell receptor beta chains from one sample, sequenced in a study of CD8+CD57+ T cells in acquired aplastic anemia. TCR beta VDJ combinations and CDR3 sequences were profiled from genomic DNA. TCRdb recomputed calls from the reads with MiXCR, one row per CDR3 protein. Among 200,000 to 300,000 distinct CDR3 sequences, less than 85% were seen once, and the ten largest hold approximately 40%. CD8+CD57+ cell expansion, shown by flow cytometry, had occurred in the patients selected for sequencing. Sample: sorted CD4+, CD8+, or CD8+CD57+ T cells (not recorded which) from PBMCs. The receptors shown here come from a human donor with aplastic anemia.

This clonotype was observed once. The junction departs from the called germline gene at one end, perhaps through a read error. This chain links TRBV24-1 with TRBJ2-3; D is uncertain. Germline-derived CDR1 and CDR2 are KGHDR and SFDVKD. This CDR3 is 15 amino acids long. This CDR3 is CASSPQDPFIDTQYF. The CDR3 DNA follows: TGCGCCAGCAGCCCTCAGGACCCATTCATAGATACGCAGTATTTT.

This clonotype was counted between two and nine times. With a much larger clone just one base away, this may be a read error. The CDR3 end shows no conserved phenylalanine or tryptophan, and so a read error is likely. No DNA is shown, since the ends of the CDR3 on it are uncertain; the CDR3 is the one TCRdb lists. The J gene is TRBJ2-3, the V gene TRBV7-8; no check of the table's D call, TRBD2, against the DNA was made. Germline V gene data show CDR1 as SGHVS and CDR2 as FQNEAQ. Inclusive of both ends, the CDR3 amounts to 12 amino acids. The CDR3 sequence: CASSLAGDPDTQ.

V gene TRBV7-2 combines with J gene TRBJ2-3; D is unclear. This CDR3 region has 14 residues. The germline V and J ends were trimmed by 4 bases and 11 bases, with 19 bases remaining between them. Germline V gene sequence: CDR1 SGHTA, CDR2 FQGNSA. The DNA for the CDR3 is TGTGCCAGCAGCTCAACGGGTGGTGAAGAGCAGCAGTATTTT. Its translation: CASSSTGGEEQQYF.

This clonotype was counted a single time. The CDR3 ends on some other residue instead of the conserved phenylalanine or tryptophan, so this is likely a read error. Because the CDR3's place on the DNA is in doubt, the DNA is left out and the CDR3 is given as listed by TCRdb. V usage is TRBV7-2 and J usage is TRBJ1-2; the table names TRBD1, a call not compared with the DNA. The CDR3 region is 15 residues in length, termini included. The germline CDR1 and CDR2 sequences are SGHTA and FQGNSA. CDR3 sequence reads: CASSFTPGAEHFFTS.

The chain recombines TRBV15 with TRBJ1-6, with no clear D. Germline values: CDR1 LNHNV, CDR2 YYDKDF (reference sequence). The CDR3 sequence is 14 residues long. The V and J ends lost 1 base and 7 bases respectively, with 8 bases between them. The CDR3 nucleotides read TGTGCCACCAGCAGAGCTTATGACAATTCACCCCTCCACTTT. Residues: CATSRAYDNSPLHF.

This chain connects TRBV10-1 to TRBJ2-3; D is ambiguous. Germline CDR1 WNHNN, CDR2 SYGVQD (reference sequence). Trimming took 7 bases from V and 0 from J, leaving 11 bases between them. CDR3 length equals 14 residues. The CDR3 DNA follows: TGCGCCAGCAAGGCCGTCTTTAGCACAGATACGCAGTATTTT. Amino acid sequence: CASKAVFSTDTQYF.

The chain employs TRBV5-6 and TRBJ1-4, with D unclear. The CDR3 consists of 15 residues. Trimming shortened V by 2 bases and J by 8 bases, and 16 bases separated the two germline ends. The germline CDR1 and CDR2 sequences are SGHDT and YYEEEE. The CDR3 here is CASSFGFREGEKLFF. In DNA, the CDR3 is TGTGCCAGCAGCTTTGGTTTCCGGGAAGGGGAAAAACTGTTTTTT.

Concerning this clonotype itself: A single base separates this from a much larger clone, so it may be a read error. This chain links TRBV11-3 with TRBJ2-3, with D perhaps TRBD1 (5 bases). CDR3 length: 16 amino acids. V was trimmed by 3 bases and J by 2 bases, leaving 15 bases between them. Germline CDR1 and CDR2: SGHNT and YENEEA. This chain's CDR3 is CASSFDLTDHTDTQYF. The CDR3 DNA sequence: TGTGCCAGCAGCTTCGATCTGACAGATCACACAGATACGCAGTATTTT.

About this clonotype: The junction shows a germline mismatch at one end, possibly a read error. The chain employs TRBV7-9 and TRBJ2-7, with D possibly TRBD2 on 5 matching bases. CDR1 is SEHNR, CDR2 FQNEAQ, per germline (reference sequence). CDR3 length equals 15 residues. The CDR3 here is CASSYARSGFDEEYF. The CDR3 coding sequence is TGTGCCAGCAGCTATGCCAGGAGCGGCTTTGACGAGGAGTACTTC.

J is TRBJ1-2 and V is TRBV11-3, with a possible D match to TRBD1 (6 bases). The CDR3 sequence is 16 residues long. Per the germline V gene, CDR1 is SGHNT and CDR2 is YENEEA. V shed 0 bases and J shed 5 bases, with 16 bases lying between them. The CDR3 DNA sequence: TGTGCCAGCAGCTTAGAGATAACAGGGCTCGTATATGGCTACACCTTC. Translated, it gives CASSLEITGLVYGYTF.

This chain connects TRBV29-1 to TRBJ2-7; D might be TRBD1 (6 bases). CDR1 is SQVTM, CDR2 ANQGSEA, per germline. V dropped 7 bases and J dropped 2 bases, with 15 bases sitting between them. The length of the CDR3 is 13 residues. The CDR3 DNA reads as TGCAGCGCCGGGACACCGTCCGCCTACGAGCAGTACTTC. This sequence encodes CSAGTPSAYEQYF.

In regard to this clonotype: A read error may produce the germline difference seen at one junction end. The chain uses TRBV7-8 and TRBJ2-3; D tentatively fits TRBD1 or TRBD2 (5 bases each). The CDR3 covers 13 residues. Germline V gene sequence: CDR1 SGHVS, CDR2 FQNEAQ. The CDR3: CASRYDPEGTDFF. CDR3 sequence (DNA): TGTGCCAGCAGGTACGATCCAGAAGGGACGGACTTTTTT.

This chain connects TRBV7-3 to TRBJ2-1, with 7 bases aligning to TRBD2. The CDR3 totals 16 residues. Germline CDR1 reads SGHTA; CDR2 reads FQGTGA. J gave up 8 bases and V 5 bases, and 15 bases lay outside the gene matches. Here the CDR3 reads CASSPQRTGGRDEQFF. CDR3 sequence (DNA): TGTGCCAGCAGCCCACAAAGAACCGGGGGGAGGGATGAGCAGTTCTTC.

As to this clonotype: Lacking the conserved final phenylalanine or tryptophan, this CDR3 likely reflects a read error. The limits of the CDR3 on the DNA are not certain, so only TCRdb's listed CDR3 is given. The CDR3: CATSGASHYGYQY. The chain joins TRBV15 to TRBJ1-2; TRBD1, the D gene given by the table, was not confirmed from the DNA. Germline-derived CDR1 and CDR2 are LNHNV and YYDKDF (reference sequence). From its first to its last residue, the CDR3 has 13 amino acids.

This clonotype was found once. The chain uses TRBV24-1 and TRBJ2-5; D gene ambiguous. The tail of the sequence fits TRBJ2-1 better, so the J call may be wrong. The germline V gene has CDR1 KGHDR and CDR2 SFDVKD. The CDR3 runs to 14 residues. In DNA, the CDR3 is TGTGCCACCAGCAGTGGCTCCAGCAGAGATGAGCAGTTCTTC. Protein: CATSSGSSRDEQFF.

In DNA, the CDR3 is TGTGCCATCACAGGGAACACCGGGGGGCGGGAGACCCAGTACTTC. Amino acid sequence: CAITGNTGGRETQYF. This chain connects TRBV10-3 to TRBJ2-5, with D maybe TRBD2 (7 bases). Trimming took off 7 bases at V and 5 bases at J, with 20 bases between the two ends. Germline V gene sequence: CDR1 ENHRY, CDR2 SYGVKD. CDR3 length: 15 residues.

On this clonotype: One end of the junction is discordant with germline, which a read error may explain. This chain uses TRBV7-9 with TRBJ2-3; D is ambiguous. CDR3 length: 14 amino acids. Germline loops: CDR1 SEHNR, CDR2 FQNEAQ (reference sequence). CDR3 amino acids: CASSLHPTYEQYFF. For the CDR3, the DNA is TGTGCCAGCAGCTTACATCCAACCTACGAGCAGTACTTCTTT. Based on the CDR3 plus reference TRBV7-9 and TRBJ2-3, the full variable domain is DTGVSQNPRHKITKRGQNVTFRCDPISEHNRLYWYRQTLGQGPEFLTYFQNEAQLEKSRLLSDRFSAERPKGSFSTLEIQRTEQGDSAMYLCASSLHPTYEQYFFGPGTRLTVL.

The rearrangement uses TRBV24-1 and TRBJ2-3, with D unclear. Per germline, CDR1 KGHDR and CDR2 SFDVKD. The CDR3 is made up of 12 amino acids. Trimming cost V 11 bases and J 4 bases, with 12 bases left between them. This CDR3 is CASSQGPDTQYF. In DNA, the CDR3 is TGTGCCAGCAGCCAAGGTCCAGATACGCAGTATTTT.